The 10 T cell receptor beta chains listed next were all sequenced from one sample in a study of blood T cell repertoires in COVID-19. This table comes from immunoSEQ multiplex PCR, and its TCRdb copy is limited to in-frame clones, with some not included. The table records about 370,000 clones, approximately 89% of them present only once. The sample consisted of peripheral blood. The receptors shown here come from a woman in her twenties or thirties with COVID-19, enrolled during active disease.

This clone was picked up a small number of times. The sample holds other DNA sequences that translate to the same CDR3. The chain couples TRBV20-1 to TRBJ1-4, with D perhaps matching TRBD1 (5 bases). CDR3 size: 11 residues. V was cut by 5 bases and J by 7 bases, with 8 bases left in between. CDR1 is DFQATT and CDR2 is SNEGSKA in the germline V gene (reference sequence). CDR3 protein: CSARRVEKLFF. CDR3 sequence (DNA): TGCAGTGCTCGCAGGGTTGAAAAACTGTTTTTT.

V is TRBV11-3 and J is TRBJ1-1; 9 nucleotides align to TRBD1. This CDR3 contains 13 residues. J lost 7 bases, V lost 5 bases, and 5 bases had no gene match. CDR1 is SGHNT and CDR2 is YENEEA in the germline V gene. In DNA, the CDR3 is TGTGCCAGCAGCAAACAGGGGGCGAATGAAGCTTTCTTT. This translates into CASSKQGANEAFF.

The genes are TRBV7-9 and TRBJ2-1; TRBD2 matches 8 bases. Per germline, CDR1 SEHNR and CDR2 FQNEAQ (reference sequence). The ends lost 5 bases at V and 5 bases at J; junction bases unmatched: 14. The CDR3 consists of 17 residues. The CDR3 nucleotides read TGTGCCAGCAGCCCCCCATATGATCAGCGGGAGCACAATGAGCAGTTCTTC. Translating it yields CASSPPYDQREHNEQFF.

The rearrangement joins TRBV6-2 or TRBV6-3 to TRBJ2-1; D unclear. The CDR3 runs 13 residues. The V gene lost 5 bases and the J gene lost 8 bases, with 13 bases spanning the gap. The germline V gene encodes CDR1 MNHEY and CDR2 SVGEGT. This CDR3 is CASSPPPSDEQFF. The CDR3 DNA reads as TGTGCCAGCAGTCCCCCCCCTTCTGATGAGCAGTTCTTC.

The gene calls are TRBV19 and TRBJ1-2; the match to TRBD1 covers 8 bases. With 6 bases clipped from V and 4 bases from J, the junction kept 10 bases outside the gene matches. CDR1 LNHDA and CDR2 SQIVND come from the germline V gene (reference sequence). The CDR3 runs 15 residues. The CDR3 bases are TGTGCCAGTAGATATTGGGGGACAGGCGCCTATGGCTACACCTTC. This encodes CASRYWGTGAYGYTF.

The chain joins TRBV7-3 to TRBJ2-1; 7 bases match TRBD2. Germline lookup yields CDR1 SGHTA and CDR2 FQGTGA. CDR3 length: 15 amino acids. With V trimmed by 0 bases and J by 4 bases, 3 bases remained unmatched. CDR3 sequence: CASSLTGTTYNEQFF. As DNA, the CDR3 is TGTGCCAGCAGCTTAACCGGGACTACATACAATGAGCAGTTCTTC.

This chain connects TRBV19 to TRBJ2-7; 7 bases are shared with TRBD1. Germline lookup yields CDR1 LNHDA and CDR2 SQIVND (reference sequence). There are 13 residues in the CDR3. The V segment lost 5 bases and the J segment 2 bases; nucleotides outside the gene matches: 3. For the CDR3, the DNA is TGTGCCAGTAGTCCGGGGACAGCCTACGAGCAGTACTTC. Its translation: CASSPGTAYEQYF.

The chain links TRBV10-3 to TRBJ2-7, with TRBD1 matching 9 bases. The CDR3 covers 12 residues. CDR1 is ENHRY, CDR2 SYGVKD, per germline. V trimming: 8 bases; J trimming: 6 bases; junction bases outside the gene matches: 5. CDR3 bases: TGTGCCATCCGGGACAGGGAGGCCGAGCAGTACTTC. As protein: CAIRDREAEQYF.

This clone has just one count. The chain employs TRBV24-1 and TRBJ2-5, with TRBD2 matching over 14 bases. Germline-derived CDR1 and CDR2 are KGHDR and SFDVKD. V was pared by 4 bases and J by 5 bases, with 5 bases of the junction left unmatched. This CDR3 is built from 16 residues. The CDR3 sequence is CATSEGLAGVGETQYF. For the CDR3, the DNA is TGTGCCACCAGTGAGGGACTAGCGGGAGTCGGGGAGACCCAGTACTTC.

This clone has just a few counts. Here the CDR3 reads CASSALDSGAKNIQYF. The CDR3 nucleotides read TGTGCCAGCAGCGCTTTGGACTCGGGGGCCAAAAACATTCAGTACTTC. The gene calls are TRBV2 and TRBJ2-4; D may be TRBD2 (5 bases). The CDR3 sequence is 16 residues long. With 6 bases removed from V and 1 base from J, the gap between germline ends came to 16 bases. Germline CDR1 is SNHLY and CDR2 is FYNNEI.